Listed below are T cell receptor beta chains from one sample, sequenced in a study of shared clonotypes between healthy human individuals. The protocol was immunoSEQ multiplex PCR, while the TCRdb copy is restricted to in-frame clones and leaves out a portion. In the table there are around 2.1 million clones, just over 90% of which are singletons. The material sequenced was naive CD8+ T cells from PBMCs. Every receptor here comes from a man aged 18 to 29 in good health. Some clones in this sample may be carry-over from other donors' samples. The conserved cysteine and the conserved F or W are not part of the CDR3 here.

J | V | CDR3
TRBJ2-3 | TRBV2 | ASSERLDTQY
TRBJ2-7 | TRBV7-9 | ASSLERDTQTYSYEQY
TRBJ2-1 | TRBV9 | ASSVRTSGILEQF
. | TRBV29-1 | SVEALVDFTYEQY
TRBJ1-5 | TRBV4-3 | ASSQGTVANQPQH
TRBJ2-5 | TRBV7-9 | ASSLVGETQY
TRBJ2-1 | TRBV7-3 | ASSLAGLPNEQF
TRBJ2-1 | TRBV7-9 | ASSLALERF
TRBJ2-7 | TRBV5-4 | ASSHIGSGYEQY
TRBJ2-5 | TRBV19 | ASSMWGAEETQY
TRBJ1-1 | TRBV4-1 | ASSRKGQGNTEAF
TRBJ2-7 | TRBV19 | ASSIFAVGSYEQY
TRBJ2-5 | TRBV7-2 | ASSLALGYQETQY
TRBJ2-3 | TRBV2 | ASSDFLMSTDTQY
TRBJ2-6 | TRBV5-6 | ASSFGTGSSGANVLT
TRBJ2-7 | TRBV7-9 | ASSSHPGLGIYEQY
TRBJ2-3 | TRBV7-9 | ASSSWARGTDTQY
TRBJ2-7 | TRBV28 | ASSLVGGRGEQY
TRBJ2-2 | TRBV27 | ASRPDRGELF
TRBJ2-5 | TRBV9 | ASSVFDGSETQY
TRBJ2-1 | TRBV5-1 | ASNVGGLAGPSSYNEQF
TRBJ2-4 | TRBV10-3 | AISGQDRIKNIQY
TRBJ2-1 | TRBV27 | ASSSAWGEKYNEQF
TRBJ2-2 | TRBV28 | ASSPGGATGELF
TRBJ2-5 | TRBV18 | ASSPPPGLAGGGSRETQY
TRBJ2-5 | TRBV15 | ATSIHREQETQY
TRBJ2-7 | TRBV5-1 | ASSFEATYEQY